This T cell receptor beta chain was obtained from a study of OX40 agonist ivuxolimab in advanced cancers. Of note for this clone: The antigen is unknown.

Study results and limitations: There were, on average, more expanded clones in CD8+ T cells than in CD4+.

Only in-frame clones appear in the TCRdb table, and some are missing; sequencing was by immunoSEQ multiplex PCR. The sample has tens of thousands of clones; 90% are singletons. The length of the CDR3 is 14 residues. Germline CDR1 KGHSH, CDR2 LQKENI. V lost 3 bases and J lost 8, with 13 bases in between. The sequence derives from an adult with an advanced solid tumor such as melanoma, head and neck, liver or kidney cancer. The chain uses TRBV18 and TRBJ1-4; D perhaps matches TRBD1 (6 bases). The source was CD4+ or CD8+ T cells sorted from blood, collected in a trial of the OX40 agonist ivuxolimab. The CDR3 DNA sequence: TGTGCCAGCTCACCCACAGGGTCGGAAGAAAAACTGTTTTTT. Translation: CASSPTGSEEKLFF.